The sequence of this TCR beta chain was determined in a study of T cell repertoires in cytomegalovirus infection. Overall study results and limits: What dominated the ex vivo response were HLA-C-restricted CMV-specific TCR beta clonotypes. Pooled public TCR beta family frequency picked out CMV carriers with the relevant HLA.

One entry per CDR3 protein, called by TCRdb with MiXCR from the reads. This table has roughly 500,000 distinct CDR3 sequences, 33% appearing once. The CDR3 has 14 amino acids. J gave up 8 bases and V 0 bases, and 5 bases lay outside the gene matches. The germline CDR1 and CDR2 sequences are GTSNPN and SVGIG (reference sequence). A remark on this clonotype: Its antigen is unknown.

The V and J genes are TRBV30 and TRBJ2-1; TRBD2 matches 9 bases. The origin of this receptor is a human donor in good health (CMV status not recorded). Some clones in this sample may be carry-over from other donors' samples. Sequenced material: cultured PBMCs, taken from culture after CMV antigen stimulation. Written as DNA, the CDR3 is TGTGCCTGGAGTGTAGGCGGGAGGGCTGATGAGCAGTTCTTC. It yields the protein CAWSVGGRADEQFF.